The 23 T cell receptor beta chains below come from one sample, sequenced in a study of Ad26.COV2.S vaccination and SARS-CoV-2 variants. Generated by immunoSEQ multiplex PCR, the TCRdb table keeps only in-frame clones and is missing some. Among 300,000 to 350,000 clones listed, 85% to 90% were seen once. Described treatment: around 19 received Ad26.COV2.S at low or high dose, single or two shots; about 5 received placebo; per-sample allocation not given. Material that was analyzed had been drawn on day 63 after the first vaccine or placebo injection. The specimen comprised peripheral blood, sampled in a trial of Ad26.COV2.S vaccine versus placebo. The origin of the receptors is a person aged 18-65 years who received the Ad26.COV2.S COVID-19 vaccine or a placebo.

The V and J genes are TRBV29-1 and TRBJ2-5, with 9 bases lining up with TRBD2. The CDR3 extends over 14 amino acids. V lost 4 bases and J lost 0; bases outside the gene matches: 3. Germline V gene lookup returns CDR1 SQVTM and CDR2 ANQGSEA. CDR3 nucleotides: TGCAGCGTTGCTCTAGCGGGGTACCAAGAGACCCAGTACTTC. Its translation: CSVALAGYQETQYF.

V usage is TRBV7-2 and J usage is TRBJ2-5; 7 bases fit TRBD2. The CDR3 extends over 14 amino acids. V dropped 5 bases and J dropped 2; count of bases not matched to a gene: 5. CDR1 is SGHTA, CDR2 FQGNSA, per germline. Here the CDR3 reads CASSPWGGQETQYF. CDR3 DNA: TGTGCCAGCAGCCCGTGGGGGGGGCAAGAGACCCAGTACTTC.

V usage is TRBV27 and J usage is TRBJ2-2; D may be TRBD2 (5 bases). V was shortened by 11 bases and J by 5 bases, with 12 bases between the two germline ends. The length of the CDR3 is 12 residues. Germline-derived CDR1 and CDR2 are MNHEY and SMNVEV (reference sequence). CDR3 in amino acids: CAAGLGTGELFF. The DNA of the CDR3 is TGTGCCGCGGGCCTTGGGACCGGGGAGCTGTTTTTT.

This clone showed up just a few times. CDR3 in DNA: TGTGCCAGCAGCAGGACACAACGCACAGATACGCAGTATTTT. Translation: CASSRTQRTDTQYF. This chain joins TRBV6-5 and TRBJ2-3; perhaps TRBD1 as D (5 bases). Germline V CDR1 and CDR2: MNHEY, SVGAGI. This CDR3 spans 14 amino acids. V was cut by 6 bases and J by 1 base, with 11 bases left in between.

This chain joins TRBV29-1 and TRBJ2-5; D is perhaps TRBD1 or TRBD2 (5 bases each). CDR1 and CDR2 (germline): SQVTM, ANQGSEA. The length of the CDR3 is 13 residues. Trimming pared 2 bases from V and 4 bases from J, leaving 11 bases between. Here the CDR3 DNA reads TGCAGCGTTGAACGGGGCAATAGAGAGACCCAGTACTTC. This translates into CSVERGNRETQYF.

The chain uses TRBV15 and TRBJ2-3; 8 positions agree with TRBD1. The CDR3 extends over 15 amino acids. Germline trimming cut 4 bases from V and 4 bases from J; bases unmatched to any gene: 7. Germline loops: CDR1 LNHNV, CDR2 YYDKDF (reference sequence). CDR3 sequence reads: CATSTGQGGADTQYF. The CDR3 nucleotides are TGTGCCACCAGCACCGGACAGGGAGGTGCAGATACGCAGTATTTT.

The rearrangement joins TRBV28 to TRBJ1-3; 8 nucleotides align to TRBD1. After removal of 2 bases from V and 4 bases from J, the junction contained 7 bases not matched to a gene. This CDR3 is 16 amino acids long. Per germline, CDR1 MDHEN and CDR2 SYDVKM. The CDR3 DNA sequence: TGTGCCAGCAGTTTAGACAGGGGAGGACGCGGAAACACCATATATTTT. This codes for CASSLDRGGRGNTIYF.

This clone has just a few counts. The CDR3 nucleotides are TGTGCCAGCAGCACAATGACAGGGAGGGCCACCAAAAACATTCAGTACTTC. This sequence encodes CASSTMTGRATKNIQYF. This chain connects TRBV21-1 to TRBJ2-4. TRBV21-1 is classified as a pseudogene. The CDR3 contains 17 residues.

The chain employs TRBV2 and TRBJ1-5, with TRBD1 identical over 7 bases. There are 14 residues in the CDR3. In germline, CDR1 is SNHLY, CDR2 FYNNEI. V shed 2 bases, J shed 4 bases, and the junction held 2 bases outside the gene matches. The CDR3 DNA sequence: TGTGCCAGCAGTGAAAAGACAGGGAATCAGCCCCAGCATTTT. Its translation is CASSEKTGNQPQHF. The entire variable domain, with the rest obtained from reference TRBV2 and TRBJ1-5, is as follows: EPEVTQTPSHQVTQMGQEVILRCVPISNHLYFYWYRQILGQKVEFLVSFYNNEISEKSEIFDDQFSVERPDGSNFTLKIRSTKLEDSAMYFCASSEKTGNQPQHFGDGTRLSIL.

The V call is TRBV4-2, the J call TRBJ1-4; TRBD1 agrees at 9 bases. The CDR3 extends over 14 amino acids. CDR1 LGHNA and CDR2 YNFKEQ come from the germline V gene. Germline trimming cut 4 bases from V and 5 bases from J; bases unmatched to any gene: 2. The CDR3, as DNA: TGTGCCAGCAGCCCGGGACAGGGCAATGAAAAACTGTTTTTT. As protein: CASSPGQGNEKLFF.

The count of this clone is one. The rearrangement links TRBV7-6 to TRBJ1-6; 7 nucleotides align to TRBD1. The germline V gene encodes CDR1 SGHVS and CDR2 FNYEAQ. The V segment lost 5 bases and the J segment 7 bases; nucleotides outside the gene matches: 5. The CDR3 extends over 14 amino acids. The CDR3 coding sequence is TGTGCCAGCAGCGAACAGGGACAGAATTCACCCCTCCACTTT. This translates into CASSEQGQNSPLHF.

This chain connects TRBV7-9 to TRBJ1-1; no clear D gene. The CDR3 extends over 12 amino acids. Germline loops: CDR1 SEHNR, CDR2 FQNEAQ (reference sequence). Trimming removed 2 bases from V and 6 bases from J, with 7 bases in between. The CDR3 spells CASSLNLPEAFF. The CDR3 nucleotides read TGTGCCAGCAGCTTAAATCTCCCTGAAGCTTTCTTT.

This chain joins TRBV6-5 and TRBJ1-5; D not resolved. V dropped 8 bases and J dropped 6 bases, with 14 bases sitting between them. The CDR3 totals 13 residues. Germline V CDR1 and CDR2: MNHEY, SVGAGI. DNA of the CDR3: TGTGCCAGCGGGCTGACCGAGCGTCAGCCCCAGCATTTT. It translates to CASGLTERQPQHF.

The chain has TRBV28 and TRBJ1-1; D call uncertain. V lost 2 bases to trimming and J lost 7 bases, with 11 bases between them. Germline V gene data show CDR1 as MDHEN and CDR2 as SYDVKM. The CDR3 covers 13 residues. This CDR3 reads CASSLNPGREAFF. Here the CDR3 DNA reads TGTGCCAGCAGTTTAAACCCCGGCCGTGAAGCTTTCTTT.

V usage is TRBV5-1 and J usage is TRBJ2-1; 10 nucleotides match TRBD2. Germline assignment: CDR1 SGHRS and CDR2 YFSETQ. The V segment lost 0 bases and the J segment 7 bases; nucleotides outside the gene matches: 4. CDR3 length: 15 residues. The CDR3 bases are TGCGCCAGCAGCTTGGCTAGCGGGAGTACGAATGAGCAGTTCTTC. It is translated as CASSLASGSTNEQFF.

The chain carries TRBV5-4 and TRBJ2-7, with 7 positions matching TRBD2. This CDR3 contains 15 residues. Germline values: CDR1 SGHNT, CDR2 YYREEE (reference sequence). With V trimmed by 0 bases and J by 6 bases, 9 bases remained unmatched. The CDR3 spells CASSLGLADTTEQYF. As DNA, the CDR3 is TGTGCCAGCAGCTTGGGGCTAGCGGACACTACCGAGCAGTACTTC.

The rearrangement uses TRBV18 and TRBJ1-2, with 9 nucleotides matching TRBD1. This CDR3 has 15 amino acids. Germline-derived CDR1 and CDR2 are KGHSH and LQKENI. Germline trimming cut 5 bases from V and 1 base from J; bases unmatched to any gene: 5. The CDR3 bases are TGTGCCAGCTCAGCCGGGACAGGGCATAACTATGGCTACACCTTC. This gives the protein CASSAGTGHNYGYTF.

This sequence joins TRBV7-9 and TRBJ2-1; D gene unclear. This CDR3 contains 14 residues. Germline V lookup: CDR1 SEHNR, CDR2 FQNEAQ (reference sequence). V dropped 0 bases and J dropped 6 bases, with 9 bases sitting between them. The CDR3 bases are TGTGCCAGCAGCTTAGCCCCTTTGACCAATGAGCAGTTCTTC. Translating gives CASSLAPLTNEQFF.

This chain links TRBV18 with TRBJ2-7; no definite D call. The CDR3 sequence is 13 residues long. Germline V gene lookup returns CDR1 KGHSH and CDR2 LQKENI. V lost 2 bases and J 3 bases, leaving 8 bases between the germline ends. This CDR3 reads CASSPEVLYEQYF. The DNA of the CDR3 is TGTGCCAGCTCACCAGAGGTGCTCTACGAGCAGTACTTC. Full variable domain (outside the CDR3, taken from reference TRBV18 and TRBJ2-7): NAGVMQNPRHLVRRRGQEARLRCSPMKGHSHVYWYRQLPEEGLKFMVYLQKENIIDESGMPKERFSAEFPKEGPSILRIQQVVRGDSAAYFCASSPEVLYEQYFGPGTRLTVT.

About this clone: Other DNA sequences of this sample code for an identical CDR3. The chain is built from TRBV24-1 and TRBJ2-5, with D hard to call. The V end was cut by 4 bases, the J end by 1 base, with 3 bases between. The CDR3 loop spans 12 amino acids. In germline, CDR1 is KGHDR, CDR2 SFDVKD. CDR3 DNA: TGTGCCACCAGTGACAGCCAAGAGACCCAGTACTTC. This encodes CATSDSQETQYF.

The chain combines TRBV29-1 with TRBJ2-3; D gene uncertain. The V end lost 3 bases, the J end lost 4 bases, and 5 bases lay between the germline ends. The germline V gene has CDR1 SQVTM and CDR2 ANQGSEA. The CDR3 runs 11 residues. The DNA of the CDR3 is TGCAGCGTTGAGGTAGCAGATACGCAGTATTTT. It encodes CSVEVADTQYF.

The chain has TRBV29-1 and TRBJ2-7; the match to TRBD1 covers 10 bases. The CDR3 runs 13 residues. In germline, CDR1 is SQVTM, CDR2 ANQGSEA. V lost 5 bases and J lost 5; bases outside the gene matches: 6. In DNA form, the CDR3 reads TGCAGCGTTTATGGGACAGGGGATCACGAGCAGTACTTC. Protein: CSVYGTGDHEQYF.

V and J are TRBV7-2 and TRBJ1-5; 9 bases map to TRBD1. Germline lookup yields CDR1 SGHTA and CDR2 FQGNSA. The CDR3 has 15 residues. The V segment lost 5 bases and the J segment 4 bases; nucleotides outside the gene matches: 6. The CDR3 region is CASSEGTGLNQPQHF. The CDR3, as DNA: TGTGCCAGCAGCGAGGGGACAGGGCTGAATCAGCCCCAGCATTTT.